This T cell receptor (beta chain) appears in the sequencing data of a study of T cell changes during pregnancy in multiple sclerosis. Profiled with immunoSEQ multiplex PCR; TCRdb holds only in-frame clones, not every one. The data hold approximately 31,000 clones, with more than 75% observed a single time. The starting material was CD4+ T cells from peripheral blood mononuclear cells, obtained in the second trimester of pregnancy. The origin of this receptor is a female donor in good health, enrolled as a control in a pregnancy study.

This chain's CDR3 is CASGLSPGRTPDTQYF. For the CDR3, the DNA is TGTGCTAGTGGTTTGAGTCCAGGGCGGACCCCAGATACGCAGTATTTT. The rearrangement joins TRBV12-5 to TRBJ2-3, with D possibly TRBD1 on 5 matching bases. Germline-derived CDR1 and CDR2 are LGHNT and FRNRAP. The CDR3 totals 16 residues. Trimming took off 2 bases at V and 4 bases at J, with 16 bases between the two ends.